This TCR beta chain emerged from a study of immune evolution from preneoplasia to lung adenocarcinoma. CDR3 size: 16 residues. Germline lookup yields CDR1 SGHNT and CDR2 YYREEE (reference sequence). V was cut by 0 bases and J by 4 bases, with 13 bases left in between. Sequencing was performed with immunoSEQ multiplex PCR; in TCRdb, only in-frame clones are kept and a portion is missing. This sample has some 41,000 clones, with around 79% found just once. The receptor was derived from a person aged 55 to 75 with lung adenocarcinoma. Sample: FFPE invasive lung adenocarcinoma tissue. The rearrangement joins TRBV5-4 to TRBJ2-2, with a weak D call TRBD2 (6 bases). The CDR3 spells CASSLAGLRATGELFF. The CDR3 bases are TGTGCCAGCAGCTTGGCGGGACTCCGAGCCACCGGGGAGCTGTTTTTT.